The clone carrying this TCR beta chain was seen once. As yet, its antigen is unknown. The germline V gene encodes CDR1 KGHSH and CDR2 LQKENI. The junction had 8 bases not matched to a gene; V was cut back by 3 bases and J by 2 bases. The CDR3 totals 16 residues. Only in-frame clones appear in the TCRdb table, and some are missing; sequencing was by immunoSEQ multiplex PCR. The sample consists of 160,000 or so clones, roughly 90% of them appearing once. These data come from a study of T cell responses to AZD1222 COVID-19 vaccine. Notes on the study in general: When two AZD1222 doses had been given, Spike-specific TCR breadth and depth rose. There were vaccine-associated CD4 TCRs across spike, dominant at 160-218 and 743-854.

V gene TRBV18 combines with J gene TRBJ2-3; 7 bases match TRBD1. The sequence was obtained from an adult who received the AZD1222 COVID-19 vaccine. This specimen consisted of peripheral blood, obtained 28 days after the second AZD1222 dose. The CDR3 protein is CASSPRGTDITDTQYF. CDR3 nucleotides: TGTGCCAGCTCACCGAGGGGGACAGACATCACAGATACGCAGTATTTT.